This T cell receptor (beta chain) was sequenced in a study of PD-1 blockade in classical Hodgkin lymphoma. Study findings and constraints: There was a significant rise in CD4+ TCR diversity by C4D1, with no such rise for CD8+.

Produced via immunoSEQ multiplex PCR; TCRdb's table is partial and in-frame only. The top ten hold about 9% of the sample, which has roughly 100,000 clones, over 75% seen once. Time point meaning: cycle 4 day 1 (C4D1), after around six weeks of nivolumab. Every patient experienced relapse after autologous stem cell transplantation, and brentuximab vedotin exposure varied. Comments on this clone: Its antigen is not identified.

The TCR was taken from a human donor with classical Hodgkin lymphoma. Material: peripheral blood mononuclear cells (PBMCs), obtained before the fourth cycle of nivolumab.

The CDR3: CASSLRGTGYYEQYF. DNA of the CDR3: TGTGCCAGCAGCTTACGCGGGACAGGGTACTACGAGCAGTACTTC. This chain links TRBV7-2 with TRBJ2-7, with TRBD1 matching 9 bases. J was trimmed by 3 bases and V by 2 bases; bases with no gene match: 5. Germline CDR1 reads SGHTA; CDR2 reads FQGNSA. The CDR3 spans 15 residues.